This T cell receptor beta chain comes out of a study of blood T cell repertoires in COVID-19 (dated by TCRdb to the early 2020s). Notes on the research overall: Collaborator samples came from the United States, Italy and Spain and covered acute and convalescent phases of COVID-19. The material from the prospective study consisted of cDNA or gDNA derived from T cells, B-cell-depleted T cells, or PBMCs. Deeply sampled blood TCRbeta repertoires from subjects exposed to, actively infected with, or recovered from COVID-19 were included in the dataset. The repertoires were released in a freely available public database meant as a resource for research on the immune response to SARS-CoV-2. The samples were drawn from the first 160 participants of the ongoing ImmuneRACE study and from 1,254 subjects provided by 6 global collaborators. Sample metadata almost always included a de-identified subject ID, COVID-19 status, age in years and sex. Where available, HLA class I and class II types were taken from metadata supplied by the sample provider and were not determined by assay-based typing.

TCRbeta CDR3 regions were amplified from genomic DNA using the immunoSEQ Assay, a bias-controlled multiplex PCR. Per the authors' processing: The number of nucleated cells in each sample was estimated by amplification of reference gene primers within the assay. To quantify the absolute abundance of each unique TCRbeta CDR3 rearrangement, sequence reads were collapsed and filtered. For each sample, productive Simpson clonality was calculated by taking the square root of Simpson's diversity index across productive rearrangements. The source is immuneACCESS, and TCRdb retained only in-frame sequences with V and J called. Part of the clones is not carried over; for the studies checked, unresolved V genes explain less than half of this, and the remainder is unexplained. V and J calls and clone size are given by that table; D and trimming were obtained from the DNA. This sample is represented by about 73,000 clones; about 80% of them were singletons. The top ten hold 25% to 30% of the sample.

Each collaborating institution followed its own protocols to collect whole blood in K2EDTA tubes. Collaborator samples were shipped for TCRbeta analysis as frozen whole blood, isolated PBMCs, or DNA extracted from either sample type. Results the study describes overall, beyond this receptor: The quantity of clinical and demographic metadata differed by source and by participant and was supplied without curation.

Via the germline V gene, CDR1 is SGHRS and CDR2 YFSETQ. The CDR3 starts with the cysteine, ends with the phenylalanine, and has 16 residues. Here the CDR3 DNA is all that survives: 48 bases in frame from base 1. For this chain, trimming is 4 bases at the V end and 0 bases at the J end, and the number of junction bases without a gene match is 8. This clone came up a few times. Its antigen is not yet known. No qualities accompany the bases; no much larger clone lies one base away. The receptor was derived from a human donor in a cohort sampled during active COVID-19. What was sequenced was peripheral blood. The chain joins TRBV5-1 to TRBJ1-1; 8 central nucleotides agree with TRBD1. This receptor has the CDR3 CASSDDRGLMNTEAFF. In nucleotide form, the sequence is TGCGCCAGCAGCGACGACAGGGGCCTCATGAACACTGAAGCTTTCTTT.